Listed here are 10 T cell receptor beta chains from one sample, sequenced in a study of radiotherapy plus CTLA-4 blockade in lung cancer. Method: immunoSEQ multiplex PCR; TCRdb's copy keeps in-frame clones and lacks some. The table shows 75,000 to 95,000 clones, with around 83% occurring only once. Sequenced here: peripheral blood, sampled from a patient treated with radiotherapy plus ipilimumab. These receptors originate from a human donor with non-small cell lung cancer that progressed on radiotherapy plus ipilimumab.

The chain combines TRBV5-6 with TRBJ2-7; D may be TRBD1 (5 bases). Trimming took 6 bases from V and 3 from J, leaving 19 bases between them. Germline V gene lookup returns CDR1 SGHDT and CDR2 YYEEEE. The length of the CDR3 is 15 residues. CDR3 sequence (DNA): TGTGCCAGCATCTGGTCGAAGGGGTTGGTCTACGAGCAGTACTTC. Its translation: CASIWSKGLVYEQYF.

This sequence joins TRBV9 and TRBJ2-3; 8 nucleotides line up with TRBD2. Germline assignment: CDR1 SGDLS and CDR2 YYNGEE. This CDR3 is built from 13 residues. V was pared by 0 bases and J by 6 bases, with 0 bases of the junction left unmatched. DNA for the CDR3: TGTGCCAGCAGCGTAGCGGGAGGGGATACGCAGTATTTT. Residues: CASSVAGGDTQYF.

CDR3 DNA: TGTGCCAGCAGCTTTGGTCTACAGGGGCCTTACGAGCAGTACTTC. Translated: CASSFGLQGPYEQYF. This chain links TRBV5-4 with TRBJ2-5; 7 bases map to TRBD1. TRBJ2-7 explains the end of the DNA better; the J call may be wrong. Germline values: CDR1 SGHNT, CDR2 YYREEE (reference sequence). CDR3 length: 15 residues.

This chain links TRBV27 with TRBJ2-1; maybe TRBD1 (6 bases). The ends were cut back, 7 bases at V and 9 bases at J, with 16 bases in the middle. The germline V gene encodes CDR1 MNHEY and CDR2 SMNVEV (reference sequence). The CDR3 covers 13 residues. The CDR3 region has the DNA TGTGCCAGCAACCTAAACAGGGCCAGTGAGCAGTTCTTC. This gives the protein CASNLNRASEQFF.

The table lists this clone with a few counts. The chain uses TRBV6-1 and TRBJ2-2, with 9 bases aligning to TRBD2. In germline, CDR1 is MNHNS, CDR2 SASEGT. J was trimmed by 7 bases and V by 6 bases; bases with no gene match: 6. This CDR3 spans 14 amino acids. The DNA for the CDR3 is TGTGCCAGCAGCCCCCTTAGCGGGAGCGGGGAGCTGTTTTTT. The encoded protein is CASSPLSGSGELFF.

The chain recombines TRBV7-6 with TRBJ1-2, with 9 nucleotides matching TRBD1. V was pared by 3 bases and J by 6 bases, with 5 bases of the junction left unmatched. CDR1 is SGHVS and CDR2 is FNYEAQ in the germline V gene. CDR3 length: 14 amino acids. The CDR3 sequence is CASSLQQGAHGYTF. The CDR3 nucleotides read TGTGCCAGCAGCTTGCAACAGGGGGCCCATGGCTACACCTTC.

This clone was seen only a few times. Other DNA sequences of this sample code for an identical CDR3. The V and J genes are TRBV5-4 and TRBJ2-3; D gene uncertain. CDR3 size: 15 residues. V was clipped by 0 bases and J by 1 base, with 9 bases between them. From germline, CDR1 is SGHNT and CDR2 YYREEE (reference sequence). The CDR3 region is CASSLAGQGTDTQYF. The CDR3 nucleotides are TGTGCCAGCAGCTTGGCCGGGCAGGGCACAGATACGCAGTATTTT.

CDR3 in DNA: TGCAGCGTTGGAAACAGGGTTTACACTGAAGCTTTCTTT. It specifies CSVGNRVYTEAFF. The rearrangement joins TRBV29-1 to TRBJ1-1; possible D gene TRBD1, 6 bases. The V and J ends lost 4 bases and 3 bases respectively, with 12 bases between them. This CDR3 contains 13 residues. Germline V gives CDR1 SQVTM, CDR2 ANQGSEA.

The CDR3 bases are TGTGCCAGCAGTTACCGACAGGGAAATCAGCCCCAGCATTTT. It yields the protein CASSYRQGNQPQHF. V and J are TRBV6-5 and TRBJ1-5; TRBD1 agrees at 7 bases. V lost 2 bases, J lost 4 bases, and 2 bases stayed unmatched. The CDR3 is made up of 14 amino acids. CDR1 is MNHEY and CDR2 is SVGAGI in the germline V gene.

The chain uses TRBV7-3 and TRBJ1-5, with a possible D match to TRBD1 (6 bases). Trimming removed 0 bases from V and 5 bases from J, with 11 bases in between. Germline V gene data show CDR1 as SGHTA and CDR2 as FQGTGA. The CDR3 is made up of 15 amino acids. CDR3 DNA sequence: TGTGCCAGCAGCTTAACAGGGGGGGATGATCAGCCCCAGCATTTT. Its translation is CASSLTGGDDQPQHF.